The T cell receptor beta chain under discussion was sequenced for a study of metastatic and nonmetastatic thyroid tumors. Study overall: Malignant thyroid and benign thyroid patients provided blood and tumor or nodule tissue whose repertoires were compared.

This clone was seen many times. The V end lost 5 bases, the J end lost 4 bases, and 11 bases lay between the germline ends. Germline loops: CDR1 MNHNS, CDR2 SASEGT. The CDR3 length is 13 residues. Treatment of any kind had been given to no patient before thyroid surgery. As originally analysed: A classifier of distant metastasis in papillary thyroid cancer was built from CDR3 differences (across clinicopathological groups). TCRdb re-called the PCR reads via MiXCR. TCRdb, not the original authors, processed these V and J calls. The table lists roughly 59,000 clones, roughly 17% of them singletons. The chain carries TRBV6-1 and TRBJ2-5, with a weak D call TRBD2 (5 bases). The clonotype comes from a male donor with papillary thyroid cancer or a benign thyroid nodule (not recorded which). Some clones in this sample may be carry-over from other donors' samples. Sequences were obtained from blood. CDR3: CASSTSGSETQYF. As DNA, the CDR3 is TGTGCCAGCAGTACGAGCGGATCAGAGACCCAGTACTTC.